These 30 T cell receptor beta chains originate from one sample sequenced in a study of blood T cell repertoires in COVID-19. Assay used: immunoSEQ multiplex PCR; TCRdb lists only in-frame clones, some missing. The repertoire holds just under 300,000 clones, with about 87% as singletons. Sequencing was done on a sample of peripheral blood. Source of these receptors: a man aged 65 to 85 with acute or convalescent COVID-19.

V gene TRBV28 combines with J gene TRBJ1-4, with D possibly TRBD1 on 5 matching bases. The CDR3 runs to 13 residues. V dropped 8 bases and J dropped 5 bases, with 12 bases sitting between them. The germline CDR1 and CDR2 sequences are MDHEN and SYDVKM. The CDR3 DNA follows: TGTGCCAGCGGGGTCAGACAGAATGAAAAACTGTTTTTT. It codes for CASGVRQNEKLFF.

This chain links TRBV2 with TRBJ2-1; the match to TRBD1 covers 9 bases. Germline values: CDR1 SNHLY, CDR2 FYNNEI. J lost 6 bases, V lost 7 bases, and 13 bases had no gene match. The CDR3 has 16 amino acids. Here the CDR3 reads CASTRIRDRVGNEQFF. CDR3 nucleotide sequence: TGTGCCAGCACTCGAATCCGGGACAGGGTGGGCAATGAGCAGTTCTTC. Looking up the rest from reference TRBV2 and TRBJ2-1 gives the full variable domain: EPEVTQTPSHQVTQMGQEVILRCVPISNHLYFYWYRQILGQKVEFLVSFYNNEISEKSEIFDDQFSVERPDGSNFTLKIRSTKLEDSAMYFCASTRIRDRVGNEQFFGPGTRLTVL.

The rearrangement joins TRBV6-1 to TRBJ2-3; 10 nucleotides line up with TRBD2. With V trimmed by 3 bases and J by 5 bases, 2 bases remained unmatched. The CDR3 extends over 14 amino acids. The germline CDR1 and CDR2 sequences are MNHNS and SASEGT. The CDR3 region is CASSELAGGDTQYF. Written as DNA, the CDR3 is TGTGCCAGCAGTGAGTTAGCGGGGGGAGATACGCAGTATTTT.

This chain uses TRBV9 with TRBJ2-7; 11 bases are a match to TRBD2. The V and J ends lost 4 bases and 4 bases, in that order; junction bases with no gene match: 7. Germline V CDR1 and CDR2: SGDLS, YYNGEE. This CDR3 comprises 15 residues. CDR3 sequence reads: CASSPQLAGGYEQYF. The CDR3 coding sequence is TGTGCCAGCAGCCCCCAGCTAGCGGGAGGATACGAGCAGTACTTC.

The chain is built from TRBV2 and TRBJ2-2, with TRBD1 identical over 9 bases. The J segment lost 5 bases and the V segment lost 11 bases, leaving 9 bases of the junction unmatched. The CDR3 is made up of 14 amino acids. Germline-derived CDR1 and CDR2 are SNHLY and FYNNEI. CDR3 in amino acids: CAGNRGPRTGELFF. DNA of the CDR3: TGTGCCGGAAACAGGGGGCCCCGAACCGGGGAGCTGTTTTTT. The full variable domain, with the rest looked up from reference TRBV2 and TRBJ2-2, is EPEVTQTPSHQVTQMGQEVILRCVPISNHLYFYWYRQILGQKVEFLVSFYNNEISEKSEIFDDQFSVERPDGSNFTLKIRSTKLEDSAMYFCAGNRGPRTGELFFGEGSRLTVL.

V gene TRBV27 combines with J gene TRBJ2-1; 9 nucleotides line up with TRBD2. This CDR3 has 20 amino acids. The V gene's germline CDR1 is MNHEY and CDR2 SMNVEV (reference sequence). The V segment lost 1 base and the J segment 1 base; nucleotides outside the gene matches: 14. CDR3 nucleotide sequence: TGTGCCAGCAGTTTATTCGGTTTGGGGTTGCGGGAGGGATCCTACAATGAGCAGTTCTTC. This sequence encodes CASSLFGLGLREGSYNEQFF.

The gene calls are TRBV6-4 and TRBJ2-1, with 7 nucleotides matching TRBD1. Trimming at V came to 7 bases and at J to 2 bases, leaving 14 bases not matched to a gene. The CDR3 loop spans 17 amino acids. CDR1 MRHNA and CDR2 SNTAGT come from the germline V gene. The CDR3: CASIRSQGRLAYNEQFF. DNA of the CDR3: TGTGCCAGCATTCGATCACAGGGGCGCTTGGCCTACAATGAGCAGTTCTTC.

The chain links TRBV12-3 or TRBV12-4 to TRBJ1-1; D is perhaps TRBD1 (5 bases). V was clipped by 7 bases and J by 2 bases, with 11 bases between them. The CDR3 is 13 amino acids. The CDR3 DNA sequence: TGTGCCAGCACCTCGGACACCAACACTGAAGCTTTCTTT. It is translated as CASTSDTNTEAFF.

CDR3 protein: CASSPGLANYYEQYF. The CDR3 DNA is TGCGCCAGCAGCCCGGGACTAGCCAACTACTACGAGCAGTACTTC. This sequence joins TRBV5-1 and TRBJ2-7; TRBD2 aligns across 9 bases. V was clipped by 4 bases and J by 3 bases; unmatched bases: 8. Looked up from germline, CDR1 is SGHRS and CDR2 is YFSETQ. The CDR3 is made up of 15 amino acids.

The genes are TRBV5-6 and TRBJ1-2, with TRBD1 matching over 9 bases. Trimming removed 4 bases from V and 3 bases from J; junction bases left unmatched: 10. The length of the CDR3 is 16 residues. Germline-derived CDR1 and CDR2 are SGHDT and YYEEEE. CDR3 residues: CASSDDRGYSDYGYTF. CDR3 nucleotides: TGTGCCAGCAGCGACGACAGGGGGTATTCCGACTATGGCTACACCTTC.

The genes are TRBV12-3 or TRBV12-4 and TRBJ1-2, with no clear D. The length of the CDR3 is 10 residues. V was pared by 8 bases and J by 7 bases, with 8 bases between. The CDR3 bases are TGTGCCAGCCCCTATAGTGGCTACACCTTC. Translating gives CASPYSGYTF.

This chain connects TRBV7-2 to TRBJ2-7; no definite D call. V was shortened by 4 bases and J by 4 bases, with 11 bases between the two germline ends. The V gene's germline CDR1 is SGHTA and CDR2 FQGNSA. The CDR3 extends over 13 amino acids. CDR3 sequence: CASSYSLRYEQYF. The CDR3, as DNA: TGTGCCAGCAGCTACTCTCTCCGTTACGAGCAGTACTTC. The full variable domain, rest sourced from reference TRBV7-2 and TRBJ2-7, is GAGVSQSPSNKVTEKGKDVELRCDPISGHTALYWYRQSLGQGLEFLIYFQGNSAPDKSGLPSDRFSAERTGGSVSTLTIQRTQQEDSAVYLCASSYSLRYEQYFGPGTRLTVT.

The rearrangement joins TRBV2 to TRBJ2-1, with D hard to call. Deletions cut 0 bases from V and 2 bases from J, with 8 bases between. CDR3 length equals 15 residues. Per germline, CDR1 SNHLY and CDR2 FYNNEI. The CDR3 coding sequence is TGTGCCAGCAGTGAAGCGGCTCTAGCCTACAATGAGCAGTTCTTC. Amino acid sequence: CASSEAALAYNEQFF. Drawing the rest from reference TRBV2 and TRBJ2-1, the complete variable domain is EPEVTQTPSHQVTQMGQEVILRCVPISNHLYFYWYRQILGQKVEFLVSFYNNEISEKSEIFDDQFSVERPDGSNFTLKIRSTKLEDSAMYFCASSEAALAYNEQFFGPGTRLTVL.

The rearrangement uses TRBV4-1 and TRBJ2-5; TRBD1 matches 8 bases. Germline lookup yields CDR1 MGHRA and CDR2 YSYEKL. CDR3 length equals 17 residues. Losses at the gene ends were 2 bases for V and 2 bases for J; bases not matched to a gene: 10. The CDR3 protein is CASSQKLGQGAQETQYF. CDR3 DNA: TGCGCCAGCAGCCAAAAACTGGGGCAGGGGGCTCAAGAGACCCAGTACTTC.

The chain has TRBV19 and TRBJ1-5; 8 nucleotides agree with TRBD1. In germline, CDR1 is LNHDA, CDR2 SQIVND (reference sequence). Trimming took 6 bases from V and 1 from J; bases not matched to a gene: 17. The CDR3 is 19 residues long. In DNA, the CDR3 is TGTGCCAGTAGCACATTTCGCGGGCAGGGGGCACGAAGCAATCAGCCCCAGCATTTT. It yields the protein CASSTFRGQGARSNQPQHF.

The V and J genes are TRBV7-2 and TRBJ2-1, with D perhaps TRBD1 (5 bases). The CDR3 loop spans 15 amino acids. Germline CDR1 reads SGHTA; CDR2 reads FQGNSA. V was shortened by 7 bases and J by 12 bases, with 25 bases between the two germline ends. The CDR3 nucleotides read TGTGCCAGCACCCCACGGTCGGCAGGGCGCTGGGGGCAGTTCTTC. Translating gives CASTPRSAGRWGQFF.

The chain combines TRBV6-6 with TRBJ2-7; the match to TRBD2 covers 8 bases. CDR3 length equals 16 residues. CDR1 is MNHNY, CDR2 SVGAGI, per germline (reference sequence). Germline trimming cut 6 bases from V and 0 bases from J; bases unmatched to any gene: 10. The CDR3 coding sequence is TGTGCCAGCAGGCCGCCGGGACTAGGTCTCTCCTACGAGCAGTACTTC. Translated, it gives CASRPPGLGLSYEQYF.

The DNA for the CDR3 is TGTGCCAGCAGCCAGACTAGCGGGAGGTCTTACGAGCAGTACTTC. This gives the protein CASSQTSGRSYEQYF. The chain has TRBV5-4 and TRBJ2-7, with TRBD2 identical over 13 bases. CDR1 SGHNT and CDR2 YYREEE come from the germline V gene (reference sequence). The CDR3 is made up of 15 amino acids. V shed 4 bases, J shed 4 bases, and the junction held 5 bases outside the gene matches.

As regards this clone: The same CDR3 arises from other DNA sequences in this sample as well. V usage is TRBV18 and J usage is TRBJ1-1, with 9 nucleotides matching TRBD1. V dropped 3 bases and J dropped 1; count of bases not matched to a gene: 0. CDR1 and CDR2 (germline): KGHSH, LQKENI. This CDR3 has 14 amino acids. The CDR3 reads CASSPGQGNTEAFF. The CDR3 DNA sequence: TGTGCCAGCTCACCGGGACAGGGGAACACTGAAGCTTTCTTT. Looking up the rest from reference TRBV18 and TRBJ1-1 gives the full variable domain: NAGVMQNPRHLVRRRGQEARLRCSPMKGHSHVYWYRQLPEEGLKFMVYLQKENIIDESGMPKERFSAEFPKEGPSILRIQQVVRGDSAAYFCASSPGQGNTEAFFGQGTRLTVV.

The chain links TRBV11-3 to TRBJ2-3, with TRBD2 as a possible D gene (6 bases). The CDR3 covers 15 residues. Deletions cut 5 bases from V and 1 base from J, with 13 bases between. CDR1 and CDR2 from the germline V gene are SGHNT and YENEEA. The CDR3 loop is CASSRGAGRTDTQYF. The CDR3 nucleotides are TGTGCCAGCAGCCGCGGGGCAGGGCGCACAGATACGCAGTATTTT.

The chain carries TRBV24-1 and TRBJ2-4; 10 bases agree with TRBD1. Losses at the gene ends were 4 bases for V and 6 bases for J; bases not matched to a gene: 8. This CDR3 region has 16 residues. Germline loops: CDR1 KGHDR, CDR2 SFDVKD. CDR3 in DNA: TGTGCCACCAGTGACCCCAGGACAGGGGGGGGAAACATTCAGTACTTC. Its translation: CATSDPRTGGGNIQYF.

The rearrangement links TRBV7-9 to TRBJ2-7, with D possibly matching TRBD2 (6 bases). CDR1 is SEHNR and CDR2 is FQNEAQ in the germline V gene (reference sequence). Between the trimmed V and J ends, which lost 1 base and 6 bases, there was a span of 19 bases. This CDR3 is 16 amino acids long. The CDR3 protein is CASSLGGGGGSGEQYF. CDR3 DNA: TGTGCCAGCAGCTTAGGGGGTGGGGGAGGCTCCGGCGAGCAGTACTTC. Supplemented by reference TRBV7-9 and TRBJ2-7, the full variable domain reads DTGVSQNPRHKITKRGQNVTFRCDPISEHNRLYWYRQTLGQGPEFLTYFQNEAQLEKSRLLSDRFSAERPKGSFSTLEIQRTEQGDSAMYLCASSLGGGGGSGEQYFGPGTRLTVT.

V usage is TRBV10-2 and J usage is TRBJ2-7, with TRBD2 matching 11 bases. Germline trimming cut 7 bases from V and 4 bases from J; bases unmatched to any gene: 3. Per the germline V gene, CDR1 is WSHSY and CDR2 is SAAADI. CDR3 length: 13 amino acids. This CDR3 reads CASKGLAGYEQYF. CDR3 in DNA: TGCGCCAGCAAAGGACTAGCGGGTTACGAGCAGTACTTC.

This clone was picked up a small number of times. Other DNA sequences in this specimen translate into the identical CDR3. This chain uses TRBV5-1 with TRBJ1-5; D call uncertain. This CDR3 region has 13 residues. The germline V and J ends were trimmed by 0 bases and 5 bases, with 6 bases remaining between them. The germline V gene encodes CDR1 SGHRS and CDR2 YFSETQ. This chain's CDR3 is CASSLDRDQPQHF. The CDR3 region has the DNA TGCGCCAGCAGCTTGGACCGGGATCAGCCCCAGCATTTT.

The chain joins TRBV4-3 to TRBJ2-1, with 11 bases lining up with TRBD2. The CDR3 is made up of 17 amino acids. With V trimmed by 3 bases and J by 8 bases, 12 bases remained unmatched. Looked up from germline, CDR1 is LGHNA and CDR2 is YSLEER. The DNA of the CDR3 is TGCGCCAGCAGCCAGCAACATCTAGCGGGAGGTTTGTATGAGCAGTTCTTC. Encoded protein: CASSQQHLAGGLYEQFF.

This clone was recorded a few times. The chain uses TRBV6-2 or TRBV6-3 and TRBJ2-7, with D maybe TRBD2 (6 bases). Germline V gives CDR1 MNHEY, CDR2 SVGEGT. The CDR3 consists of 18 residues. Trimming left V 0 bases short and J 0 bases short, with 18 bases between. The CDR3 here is CASSYSFLPSVNSYEQYF. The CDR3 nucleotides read TGTGCCAGCAGTTACTCATTTCTTCCTAGCGTCAACTCCTACGAGCAGTACTTC.

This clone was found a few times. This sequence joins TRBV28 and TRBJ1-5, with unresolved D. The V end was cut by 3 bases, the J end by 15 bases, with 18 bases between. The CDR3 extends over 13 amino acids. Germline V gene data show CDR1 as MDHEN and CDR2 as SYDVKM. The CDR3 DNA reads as TGTGCCAGCAGTTTGGCAGGCCCAGATATTCCGCATTTT. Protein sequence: CASSLAGPDIPHF.

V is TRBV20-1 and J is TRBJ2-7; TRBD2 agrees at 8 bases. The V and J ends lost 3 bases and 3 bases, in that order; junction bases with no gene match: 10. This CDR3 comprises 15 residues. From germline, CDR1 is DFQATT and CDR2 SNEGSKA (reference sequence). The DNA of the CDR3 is TGCAGTGCTAGTTTCGGCGGGGGGACATACTACGAGCAGTACTTC. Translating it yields CSASFGGGTYYEQYF.

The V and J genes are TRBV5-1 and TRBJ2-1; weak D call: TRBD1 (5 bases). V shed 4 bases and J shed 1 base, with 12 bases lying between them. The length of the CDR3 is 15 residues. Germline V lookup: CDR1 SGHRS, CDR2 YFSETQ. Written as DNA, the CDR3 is TGCGCCAGCAGCCCGGAAGGGGATTCCTACAATGAGCAGTTCTTC. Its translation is CASSPEGDSYNEQFF.

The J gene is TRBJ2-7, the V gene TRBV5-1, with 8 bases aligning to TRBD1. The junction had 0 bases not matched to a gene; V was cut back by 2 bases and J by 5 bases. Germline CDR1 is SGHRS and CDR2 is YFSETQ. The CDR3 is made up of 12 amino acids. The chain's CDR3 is CASSLQGDEQYF. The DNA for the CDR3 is TGCGCCAGCAGCTTACAGGGGGACGAGCAGTACTTC.